This entry lists 30 T cell receptor beta chains sequenced from one sample in a study of shared clonotypes between healthy human individuals. Produced via immunoSEQ multiplex PCR; TCRdb's table is partial and in-frame only. The sample has about 2.4 million clones; roughly 93% are singletons. Sample: naive CD4+ T cells from PBMCs. Regarding subset: CD45RA+ positively selected. Source of these receptors: a man aged 18 to 29 in good health. Some clones in this sample may be carry-over from other donors' samples.

This clone is a singleton in its sample. This rearrangement joins TRBV15 to TRBJ2-2; 11 nucleotides align to TRBD2. The CDR3 is made up of 15 amino acids. With 4 bases clipped from V and 3 bases from J, the junction kept 1 base outside the gene matches. The germline V gene encodes CDR1 LNHNV and CDR2 YYDKDF (reference sequence). The CDR3 bases are TGTGCCACCAGCATAGCGGGAGGGGACACCGGGGAGCTGTTTTTT. Translation gives CATSIAGGDTGELFF.

V is TRBV12-5 and J is TRBJ2-7; 8 nucleotides line up with TRBD2. CDR1 and CDR2 (germline): LGHNT, FRNRAP. There are 14 residues in the CDR3. Unmatched junction bases numbered 12, after V lost 10 bases and J lost 4 bases. The CDR3 sequence is CAIRTGTSEYEQYF. For the CDR3, the DNA is TGTGCTATTCGAACCGGGACTAGTGAATACGAGCAGTACTTC.

The chain employs TRBV14 and TRBJ2-1, with TRBD2 matching 8 bases. Losses at the gene ends were 5 bases for V and 2 bases for J; bases not matched to a gene: 5. The CDR3 sequence is 15 residues long. CDR1 is SGHDN and CDR2 is FVKESK in the germline V gene. For the CDR3, the DNA is TGTGCCAGCAGCTACCAGCGGGGGCCCTACAATGAGCAGTTCTTC. Its translation: CASSYQRGPYNEQFF.

The chain recombines TRBV6-4 with TRBJ2-1; 13 bases fit TRBD2. V dropped 6 bases and J dropped 9; count of bases not matched to a gene: 8. Germline loops: CDR1 MRHNA, CDR2 SNTAGT. This CDR3 comprises 15 residues. The CDR3 loop reads CASRALAGGPGEQFF. CDR3 DNA sequence: TGTGCCAGCAGGGCACTAGCGGGAGGGCCGGGTGAGCAGTTCTTC.

This chain connects TRBV20-1 to TRBJ1-2; no clear D. Trimming left V 3 bases short and J 5 bases short, with 4 bases between. Germline assignment: CDR1 DFQATT and CDR2 SNEGSKA (reference sequence). The CDR3 has 10 residues. CDR3 sequence (DNA): TGCAGTGCTAGGTGGTATGGCTACACCTTC. Translating gives CSARWYGYTF.

The J gene is TRBJ2-2, the V gene TRBV9; 8 nucleotides align to TRBD2. V gave up 4 bases and J gave up 7 bases; unmatched junction bases: 6. The CDR3 has 14 amino acids. Germline assignment: CDR1 SGDLS and CDR2 YYNGEE. The CDR3 loop is CASSPPTSDGELFF. The CDR3 bases are TGTGCCAGCAGCCCCCCGACTAGCGACGGGGAGCTGTTTTTT.

CDR3 DNA sequence: TGTGCCAGCAGCCAATTCGGTTGGGGGGCGGGGGAGACCCAGTACTTC. Translating gives CASSQFGWGAGETQYF. The chain is built from TRBV4-2 and TRBJ2-5; perhaps D is TRBD1 or TRBD2 (6 bases each). This CDR3 spans 16 amino acids. Trimming pared 2 bases from V and 5 bases from J, leaving 18 bases between. Germline assignment: CDR1 LGHNA and CDR2 YNFKEQ.

CDR3 nucleotides: TGTGCCAGCAGCAGAAGTCCGAACGGCACCGGGCATAACGAGCAGTACTTC. Its translation: CASSRSPNGTGHNEQYF. The chain links TRBV21-1 to TRBJ2-7. TRBV21-1 is listed as a pseudogene. The CDR3 is 17 residues long.

V is TRBV11-2 and J is TRBJ1-2; no definite D call. Trimming took off 6 bases at V and 5 bases at J, with 16 bases between the two ends. Germline V gene lookup returns CDR1 SGHAT and CDR2 FQNNGV. The CDR3 extends over 14 amino acids. CDR3 in DNA: TGTGCCAGCAGACCTGAGGCTCTACCATATGGCTACACCTTC. Translation: CASRPEALPYGYTF.

This clone was observed a single time. The chain is built from TRBV4-2 and TRBJ2-1; D tentatively reads TRBD1 or TRBD2 (5 bases each). Trimming took off 1 base at V and 1 base at J, with 8 bases between the two ends. Per germline, CDR1 LGHNA and CDR2 YNFKEQ. The CDR3 loop spans 15 amino acids. As DNA, the CDR3 is TGTGCCAGCAGCCAAGTGGGGACGTCCTACAATGAGCAGTTCTTC. Amino acid sequence: CASSQVGTSYNEQFF.

The gene calls are TRBV10-2 and TRBJ1-1; D unresolved. Trimming left V 0 bases short and J 3 bases short, with 11 bases between. The CDR3 spans 15 residues. Germline V gene data show CDR1 as WSHSY and CDR2 as SAAADI. CDR3 sequence reads: CASSESKFWDTEAFF. CDR3 nucleotides: TGCGCCAGCAGTGAGTCGAAATTTTGGGACACTGAAGCTTTCTTT.

The gene calls are TRBV18 and TRBJ2-7; 9 bases line up with TRBD1. Germline V lookup: CDR1 KGHSH, CDR2 LQKENI. Unmatched junction bases numbered 4, after V lost 4 bases and J lost 3 bases. CDR3 length equals 14 residues. Here the CDR3 reads CASSHGTGIYEQYF. The CDR3 coding sequence is TGTGCCAGCTCACACGGGACAGGGATCTACGAGCAGTACTTC.

With regard to this clone: At the DNA level, this CDR3 is encoded by other sequences in the same sample as well. The chain recombines TRBV6-5 with TRBJ2-3, with a possible D match to TRBD2 (6 bases). Trimming left V 0 bases short and J 0 bases short, with 7 bases between. Germline V CDR1 and CDR2: MNHEY, SVGAGI. The CDR3 runs 15 residues. The DNA for the CDR3 is TGTGCCAGCAGTTACTCCAGCGGGAGCACAGATACGCAGTATTTT. Protein: CASSYSSGSTDTQYF.

CDR3 DNA sequence: TGTGCCAGCAGCTTGACTAGCGGAGGCACAGATACGCAGTATTTT. Its protein is CASSLTSGGTDTQYF. The chain carries TRBV5-6 and TRBJ2-3; 8 bases are a match to TRBD2. The J segment lost 1 base and the V segment lost 1 base, leaving 2 bases of the junction unmatched. This CDR3 comprises 15 residues. Per the germline V gene, CDR1 is SGHDT and CDR2 is YYEEEE.

This clone was counted once. This rearrangement joins TRBV28 to TRBJ1-5; D is unclear. Trimming removed 10 bases at V and 0 bases at J, with 13 bases between. The CDR3 totals 14 residues. The germline V gene encodes CDR1 MDHEN and CDR2 SYDVKM. In DNA form, the CDR3 reads TGTGCCACCACCCAGCAGATTAGCAATCAGCCCCAGCATTTT. Translating it yields CATTQQISNQPQHF.

The J gene is TRBJ1-1, the V gene TRBV6-5; weak D call: TRBD1 (6 bases). The germline gives CDR1 MNHEY, CDR2 SVGAGI. CDR3 length: 14 amino acids. Trimming took 0 bases from V and 10 from J, leaving 15 bases between them. The CDR3 DNA is TGTGCCAGCAGTTACTCCAGGGGTTTATTTAGAGCTTTCTTT. It encodes CASSYSRGLFRAFF.

This clone came up once. The chain carries TRBV7-2 and TRBJ1-5, with D unresolved. V lost 1 base and J lost 7, with 11 bases in between. Germline V lookup: CDR1 SGHTA, CDR2 FQGNSA. The CDR3 contains 14 residues. The CDR3 coding sequence is TGTGCCAGCAGCTTAGGTACGATGGGGCAGCCCCAGCATTTT. Translation: CASSLGTMGQPQHF. The full variable domain, its missing parts supplied by reference TRBV7-2 and TRBJ1-5, is GAGVSQSPSNKVTEKGKDVELRCDPISGHTALYWYRQSLGQGLEFLIYFQGNSAPDKSGLPSDRFSAERTGGSVSTLTIQRTQQEDSAVYLCASSLGTMGQPQHFGDGTRLSIL.

The chain is built from TRBV5-1 and TRBJ2-3; 12 bases line up with TRBD2. J gave up 2 bases and V 0 bases, and 10 bases lay outside the gene matches. The CDR3 runs to 19 residues. Germline V lookup: CDR1 SGHRS, CDR2 YFSETQ. CDR3 in amino acids: CASSLAGLAGTVLTDTQYF. CDR3 in DNA: TGCGCCAGCAGCTTGGCCGGACTAGCGGGAACAGTCCTCACAGATACGCAGTATTTT.

V gene TRBV7-8 combines with J gene TRBJ1-4, with 7 bases matching TRBD1. Germline V gene data show CDR1 as SGHVS and CDR2 as FQNEAQ. The CDR3 has 15 amino acids. J lost 5 bases, V lost 6 bases, and 9 bases had no gene match. The CDR3 DNA reads TGTGCCAGCAGAGAAGAACAGGGGAGGAATGAAAAACTGTTTTTT. Its protein is CASREEQGRNEKLFF.

This chain uses TRBV27 with TRBJ2-3; no clear D gene. CDR3 length equals 17 residues. V was trimmed by 5 bases and J by 4 bases, leaving 22 bases between them. Germline V gene data show CDR1 as MNHEY and CDR2 as SMNVEV (reference sequence). The CDR3 here is CASSPNARLARPDTQYF. DNA for the CDR3: TGTGCCAGCAGTCCTAACGCTCGCTTGGCTCGCCCAGATACGCAGTATTTT.

This clone turned up a few times. The rearrangement links TRBV5-4 to TRBJ1-1, with 9 positions matching TRBD1. The CDR3 is 15 residues long. Germline CDR1 reads SGHNT; CDR2 reads YYREEE (reference sequence). Trimming removed 2 bases from V and 2 bases from J; junction bases left unmatched: 4. This chain's CDR3 is CASSLPGQGNTEAFF. DNA of the CDR3: TGTGCCAGCAGCTTACCGGGACAGGGTAACACTGAAGCTTTCTTT.

This clone was detected only once. J is TRBJ1-3 and V is TRBV4-2; unclear D gene. Germline V gene lookup returns CDR1 LGHNA and CDR2 YNFKEQ. The CDR3 totals 15 residues. The V gene lost 3 bases and the J gene lost 0 bases, with 9 bases spanning the gap. The CDR3 sequence is CASSQGIISGNTIYF. The CDR3 DNA reads TGTGCCAGCAGCCAGGGGATAATCTCTGGAAACACCATATATTTT.

The rearrangement uses TRBV28 and TRBJ2-7, with TRBD2 as a possible D gene (6 bases). The CDR3 consists of 12 residues. CDR1 is MDHEN and CDR2 is SYDVKM in the germline V gene. The V end was cut by 10 bases, the J end by 4 bases, with 14 bases between. The CDR3 region has the DNA TGTGCCACACGACTGGGGACTTACGAGCAGTACTTC. It codes for CATRLGTYEQYF.

The chain couples TRBV21-1 to TRBJ2-6; no DNA check was done on the table's D call, TRBD2. TRBV21-1 is described as a pseudogene. This CDR3 spans 22 amino acids. CDR3 residues: CASSKGLRGSAGPSSGANVLTF. CDR3 sequence (DNA): TGTGCCAGCAGCAAAGGTCTTCGGGGGTCAGCGGGACCAAGCTCTGGGGCCAACGTCCTGACTTTC.

The rearrangement links TRBV28 to TRBJ2-5; D is unclear. Between the trimmed V and J ends, which lost 2 bases and 5 bases, there was a span of 9 bases. The CDR3 spans 13 residues. Germline-derived CDR1 and CDR2 are MDHEN and SYDVKM. The chain's CDR3 is CASSLIERETQYF. The CDR3 nucleotides are TGTGCCAGCAGTTTAATTGAAAGGGAGACCCAGTACTTC. Variable domain in full (rest from reference TRBV28 and TRBJ2-5): DVKVTQSSRYLVKRTGEKVFLECVQDMDHENMFWYRQDPGLGLRLIYFSYDVKMKEKGDIPEGYSVSREKKERFSLILESASTNQTSMYLCASSLIERETQYFGPGTRLLVL.

J is TRBJ2-5 and V is TRBV19; D is undetermined. CDR3 size: 14 residues. The germline V gene has CDR1 LNHDA and CDR2 SQIVND (reference sequence). Trimming pared 5 bases from V and 2 bases from J, leaving 12 bases between. CDR3 in DNA: TGTGCCAGTAGTCCCATGCCCTATCAAGAGACCCAGTACTTC. Residues: CASSPMPYQETQYF.

J is TRBJ2-1 and V is TRBV28; TRBD1 matches 9 bases. This CDR3 has 15 residues. V lost 2 bases, J lost 8 bases, and 7 bases stayed unmatched. Germline V gene data show CDR1 as MDHEN and CDR2 as SYDVKM. As DNA, the CDR3 is TGTGCCAGCAGTTTAGCGGGACAGGGTTTCCATGAGCAGTTCTTC. As protein: CASSLAGQGFHEQFF.

The V gene is TRBV2, the J gene TRBJ1-6; no reliable D call. The germline gives CDR1 SNHLY, CDR2 FYNNEI. V lost 0 bases and J lost 0, with 15 bases in between. The CDR3 has 19 residues. The CDR3 DNA follows: TGTGCCAGCAGTGAAGCTTTAGGCAGGCGGGGCTCCTATAATTCACCCCTCCACTTT. As protein: CASSEALGRRGSYNSPLHF.

This chain joins TRBV25-1 and TRBJ2-3; a weak D match, TRBD2 (6 bases). The CDR3 is 17 amino acids. V lost 1 base to trimming and J lost 2 bases, with 16 bases between them. Germline loops: CDR1 MGHDK, CDR2 SYGVNS. CDR3: CASSEWGTAHITDTQYF. As DNA, the CDR3 is TGTGCCAGCAGTGAATGGGGGACTGCGCATATCACAGATACGCAGTATTTT.

This sequence joins TRBV9 and TRBJ2-2; no clear D. The CDR3 is made up of 14 amino acids. CDR1 and CDR2 (germline): SGDLS, YYNGEE. Trimming removed 3 bases at V and 1 base at J, with 7 bases between. The CDR3 spells CASSAYLNTGELFF. CDR3 sequence (DNA): TGTGCCAGCAGCGCATACCTGAACACCGGGGAGCTGTTTTTT.